Listed below are T cell receptor beta chains from one sample, sequenced in a study of shared T cell receptors in the human thymus. TCRdb keeps only in-frame clones here, not all; method: immunoSEQ multiplex PCR. In the table there are about 500,000 clones, 75% to 85% of which are singletons. The sample was also linked to a second study, of human thymus T cells.

Sequencing input: thymocytes. These receptors were collected from a boy in the first two years of life with a congenital heart defect. Each CDR3 is given with its conserved first and last residue. The D gene is left open where the match is weak. For some rows the clone size is stated as once, few or many, or as a class when expanded; others skip it.

TRBV4-2	-	TRBJ2-1	TRBD1	CASSQGQGSSYNEQFF	TGTGCCAGCAGCCAGGGACAGGGCAGCTCCTACAATGAGCAGTTCTTC
TRBV15	-	TRBJ2-5	TRBD2	CATSSRTSGRVETQYF	TGTGCCACCAGCAGTAGGACTAGCGGGAGGGTAGAGACCCAGTACTTC
TRBV25-1	-	TRBJ2-7	-	CASSVRGGREQYF	TGTGCCAGCAGTGTCAGAGGGGGACGCGAGCAGTACTTC
TRBV18	-	TRBJ1-2	TRBD1	CASSPQDREGTNYGYTF	TGTGCCAGCTCACCCCAGGACAGGGAGGGTACTAACTATGGCTACACCTTC
TRBV7-2	-	TRBJ1-2	-	CASSAPGGFSGYTF	TGTGCCAGCAGCGCTCCGGGGGGGTTTAGCGGCTACACCTTC
TRBV7-2	-	TRBJ2-1	-	CASSLSRGEYNEQFF	TGTGCCAGCAGCTTATCAAGGGGTGAGTACAATGAGCAGTTCTTC
TRBV20-1	few	TRBJ2-7	-	CSARDSYEQYF	TGCAGTGCTAGAGACAGCTACGAGCAGTACTTC
TRBV5-1	-	TRBJ2-3	-	CASSPVGPQSTDTQYF	TGCGCCAGCAGCCCCGTGGGGCCGCAGAGCACAGATACGCAGTATTTT
TRBV19	once	TRBJ1-5	-	CASSNGSNQPQHF	TGTGCCAGTAGTAACGGTAGCAATCAGCCCCAGCATTTT
TRBV6-1	-	TRBJ1-5	-	CASSDRGTNQPQHF	TGTGCCAGCAGTGACCGGGGGACCAATCAGCCCCAGCATTTT
TRBV13	-	TRBJ2-5	TRBD2	CASSSLAAPENRETQYF	TGTGCCAGCAGCTCCCTAGCGGCTCCGGAGAATCGGGAGACCCAGTACTTC
TRBV5-1	-	TRBJ2-7	-	CASSLVTDYEQYF	TGCGCCAGCAGCTTGGTGACAGATTACGAGCAGTACTTC
TRBV30	-	TRBJ1-2	-	CAWTRRGGYTF	TGTGCCTGGACCCGACGCGGGGGCTACACCTTC
TRBV6-1	-	TRBJ2-1	-	CASTEERAHYNEQFF	TGTGCCAGCACCGAAGAGCGGGCCCACTACAATGAGCAGTTCTTC
TRBV14	few	TRBJ2-1	TRBD2	CASSYSGSLYNEQFF	TGTGCCAGCAGCTATAGCGGGAGCTTGTACAATGAGCAGTTCTTC
TRBV7-2	-	TRBJ2-7	-	CASSSPSAESGLGYEQYF	TGTGCCAGCAGCAGTCCGTCCGCCGAAAGCGGACTGGGCTACGAGCAGTACTTC